What follows is one TCR beta chain and its context. The source of the sample is a study of blood T cell repertoires in COVID-19. Germline-derived CDR1 and CDR2 are LGHDT and YNNKEL (reference sequence). The ends lost 2 bases at V and 1 base at J; junction bases unmatched: 8. This CDR3 is 16 amino acids long. Sequencing was performed with immunoSEQ multiplex PCR; in TCRdb, only in-frame clones are kept and a portion is missing. The sample gives 50,000 to 70,000 clones, 85% to 90% of which show up once; about 4.3% is in the top ten. The rearrangement links TRBV3-1 (or the pseudogene TRBV3-2) to TRBJ2-7; the match to TRBD2 covers 7 bases. Sample: peripheral blood. The sequence was collected from a man aged 55 to 70 with acute or convalescent COVID-19. The CDR3: CASSQKGGVRSYEQYF. CDR3 nucleotide sequence: TGTGCCAGCAGCCAAAAGGGAGGGGTGAGGTCCTACGAGCAGTACTTC.